Following are 14 T cell receptor beta chains from one sample sequenced in a study of early T cells in non-severe SARS-CoV-2 infection (dated by TCRdb to the early 2020s). The library was made by 5' RACE. Sequencing was performed on a NextSeq 500. TCRdb trimmed public reads at Q25 via fastp, called clones via MiXCR and kept in-frame beta chains. Identical CDR3 protein sequences are pooled into one entry, listed with their most common genes and DNA. Present in this sample are tens of thousands of distinct CDR3 sequences, around 12% of which were seen just once. Around 2.9% of the sample is in the top ten clones. Source: whole blood, taken at baseline. The source is an adult who was a healthcare worker with PCR-confirmed SARS-CoV-2 infection or an uninfected control (not recorded which).

The table lists this clonotype with many counts. The chain uses TRBV3-1 and TRBJ2-1, with a weak D call TRBD1 (5 bases). Looked up from germline, CDR1 is LGHDT and CDR2 is YNNKEL (reference sequence). Trimming took off 0 bases at V and 12 bases at J, with 12 bases between the two ends. This CDR3 is 13 amino acids long. Written as DNA, the CDR3 is TGTGCCAGCAGCCAAGAGGCCCCCAGGGTGCAGTTCTTC. It specifies CASSQEAPRVQFF.

This clonotype was seen a handful of times. The chain joins TRBV12-3 or TRBV12-4 to TRBJ2-7; D is tentatively TRBD1 or TRBD2 (5 bases each). The CDR3 is 18 amino acids. V dropped 5 bases and J dropped 3 bases, with 26 bases sitting between them. The CDR3 DNA reads TGTGCCAGCAGTATAGTAGGGTTTGTGGGGGAGAAGGTCTACGAGCAGTACTTC. This sequence encodes CASSIVGFVGEKVYEQYF.

This clonotype was counted a few times. In nucleotides, the CDR3 is TGTGCCAGCAGCCCCAGGGGGAATAATTCACCCCTCCACTTT. Residues: CASSPRGNNSPLHF. This rearrangement joins TRBV11-2 to TRBJ1-6; 7 bases align to TRBD1. The CDR3 totals 14 residues. Trimming took 5 bases from V and 5 from J; bases not matched to a gene: 3. Germline values: CDR1 SGHAT, CDR2 FQNNGV.

V usage is TRBV5-1 and J usage is TRBJ1-1, with D perhaps TRBD1 (6 bases). The CDR3 covers 15 residues. Germline loops: CDR1 SGHRS, CDR2 YFSETQ. Trimming removed 1 base from V and 1 base from J, with 11 bases in between. The CDR3 sequence: CASSLYGGGNTEAFF. DNA of the CDR3: TGCGCCAGCAGCTTGTATGGAGGGGGGAACACTGAAGCTTTCTTT.

This clonotype came up a few times. The genes are TRBV4-1 and TRBJ1-5; no clear D gene. The CDR3 is made up of 16 amino acids. V was cut by 1 base and J by 4 bases, with 14 bases left in between. Germline CDR1 reads MGHRA; CDR2 reads YSYEKL. CDR3 loop: CASSQGGTQHNQPQHF. CDR3 sequence (DNA): TGCGCCAGCAGCCAAGGCGGTACCCAGCATAATCAGCCCCAGCATTTT.

This clonotype showed up just a few times. The chain has TRBV29-1 and TRBJ2-3; 7 bases are a match to TRBD1. This CDR3 has 15 amino acids. Germline lookup yields CDR1 SQVTM and CDR2 ANQGSEA. Trimming took 7 bases from V and 2 from J; bases not matched to a gene: 12. The CDR3 DNA is TGCAGCGCACGGGACAGCCTAAAGGTCACAGATACGCAGTATTTT. Residues: CSARDSLKVTDTQYF.

This clonotype has only a few counts. The V and J genes are TRBV7-2 and TRBJ2-7, with no clear D. Trimming shortened V by 6 bases and J by 5 bases, and 23 bases separated the two germline ends. The CDR3 sequence is 16 residues long. CDR1 and CDR2 (germline): SGHTA, FQGNSA. CDR3 nucleotide sequence: TGTGCCAGCAGTAAGGACCCTAGTGCGGCCCTACACGAGCAGTACTTC. Translation gives CASSKDPSAALHEQYF.

The chain links TRBV28 to TRBJ1-2, with D possibly being TRBD1 (6 bases). The V gene lost 10 bases and the J gene lost 6 bases, with 27 bases spanning the gap. Germline CDR1 reads MDHEN; CDR2 reads SYDVKM. The CDR3 spans 16 residues. CDR3 loop: CATRPGGGFPLHGYTF. The CDR3 nucleotides read TGTGCCACCCGTCCCGGAGGGGGGTTTCCCCTACATGGCTACACCTTC.

This clonotype was observed a handful of times. The chain is built from TRBV9 and TRBJ1-3; no clear D. The CDR3 is 15 amino acids. V lost 0 bases and J 2 bases, leaving 9 bases between the germline ends. Germline V gives CDR1 SGDLS, CDR2 YYNGEE. CDR3 nucleotides: TGTGCCAGCAGCGTAGATTTCCAAACTGGAAACACCATATATTTT. As protein: CASSVDFQTGNTIYF.

The table lists this clonotype with a few counts. V and J are TRBV20-1 and TRBJ2-7, with 15 positions matching TRBD2. V lost 6 bases and J lost 4; bases outside the gene matches: 4. The CDR3 is 14 amino acids. Germline V gene sequence: CDR1 DFQATT, CDR2 SNEGSKA (reference sequence). The CDR3 nucleotides read TGCAGTGCCCCCGGACTAGCGGGGGGGTACGAGCAGTACTTC. Translated: CSAPGLAGGYEQYF.

This clonotype was seen more than once but under ten times. This chain links TRBV6-5 with TRBJ2-1; TRBD2 matches at 8 bases. After removal of 7 bases from V and 6 bases from J, the junction contained 5 bases not matched to a gene. The CDR3 consists of 13 residues. Looked up from germline, CDR1 is MNHEY and CDR2 is SVGAGI. The CDR3 DNA reads TGTGCCAGCAAGGCGGGGGGCCGCAATGAGCAGTTCTTC. Its protein product is CASKAGGRNEQFF.

This clonotype has just a few counts. The chain has TRBV27 and TRBJ2-5; 9 bases match TRBD2. Germline CDR1 is MNHEY and CDR2 is SMNVEV (reference sequence). J gave up 7 bases and V 8 bases, and 20 bases lay outside the gene matches. The CDR3 is made up of 17 amino acids. The CDR3 nucleotides read TGTGCCAGCCAGAGGGCTAGCGGGGCCTTTACCCGGGGGACCCAGTACTTC. This encodes CASQRASGAFTRGTQYF.

Concerning this clonotype itself: The junction does not match germline at one end; this may be a read error. The rearrangement links TRBV7-7 to TRBJ2-7, with TRBD2 identical over 8 bases. CDR3 length: 14 residues. Germline V gene sequence: CDR1 SSHAT, CDR2 FNYEAQ (reference sequence). The CDR3 nucleotides are TGTGCTAGCAGCTTAGCGGGGACGGCGGGCGAGCAGTACTTC. It translates to CASSLAGTAGEQYF.

V is TRBV10-1 and J is TRBJ1-6; D is unclear. This CDR3 has 13 amino acids. V lost 4 bases to trimming and J lost 8 bases, with 9 bases between them. Germline loops: CDR1 WNHNN, CDR2 SYGVQD (reference sequence). CDR3 bases: TGCGCCAGCAGTGCAAGGGAGTATTCACCCCTCCACTTT. Amino acid sequence: CASSAREYSPLHF.